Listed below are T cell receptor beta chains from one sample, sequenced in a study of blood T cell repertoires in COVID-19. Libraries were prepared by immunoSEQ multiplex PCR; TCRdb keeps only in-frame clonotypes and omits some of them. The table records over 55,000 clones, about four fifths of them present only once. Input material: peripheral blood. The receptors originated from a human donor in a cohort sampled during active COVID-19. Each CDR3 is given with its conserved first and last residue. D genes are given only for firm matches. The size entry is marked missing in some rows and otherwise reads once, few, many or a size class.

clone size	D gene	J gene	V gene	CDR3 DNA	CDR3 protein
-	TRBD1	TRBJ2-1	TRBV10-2	TGCGCCAGCAGTGAGGGGGACAGGAAACCACGGGACAATGAGCAGTTCTTC	CASSEGDRKPRDNEQFF
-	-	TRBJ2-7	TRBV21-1	TGTGCCAGCAGCAAAGGGGTGAGCAGGCGGACCCCGGGGAACGAGCAGTACTTC	CASSKGVSRRTPGNEQYF
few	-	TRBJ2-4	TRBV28	TGTGCCAGCACCACCCATGTGGGGGGACTGGTTCAGTACTTC	CASTTHVGGLVQYF
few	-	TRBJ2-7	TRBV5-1	TGCGCCAGCAGCTTTTGGGAACGGACTTACGAGCAGTACTTC	CASSFWERTYEQYF
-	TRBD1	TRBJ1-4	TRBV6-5	TGTGCCAGCAGACGGGGACAGTGGGGTGAAAAACTGTTTTTT	CASRRGQWGEKLFF
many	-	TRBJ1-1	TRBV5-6	TGTGCCAGCAGTTCCACACTGAACACTGAAGCTTTCTTT	CASSSTLNTEAFF
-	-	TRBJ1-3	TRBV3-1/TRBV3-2	TGTGCCAGCAGCCAAGTAAGACAGGAAGGTGGAAACACCATATATTTT	CASSQVRQEGGNTIYF
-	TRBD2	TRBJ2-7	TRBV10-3	TGTGCCATTGGAGCTAGCGGGGGGCCCTATCTAACGGGGCAGTACTTC	CAIGASGGPYLTGQYF
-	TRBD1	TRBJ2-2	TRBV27	TGTGCCAGCAGACAGTTTATCGGAGGACAGGGAATCGGGGAGCTGTTTTTT	CASRQFIGGQGIGELFF
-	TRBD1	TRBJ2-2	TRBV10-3	TGTGCCATCAGTCCGGGACAGGGGGGGACCGGGGAGCTGTTTTTT	CAISPGQGGTGELFF
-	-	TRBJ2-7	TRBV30	TGTGCCTGGAGGACAGTACCCTCCTACGAGCAGTACTTC	CAWRTVPSYEQYF
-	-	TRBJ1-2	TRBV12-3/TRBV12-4	TGTGCCAGCAGTTTAGCGAGGCGGAGTGGCTACACCTTC	CASSLARRSGYTF
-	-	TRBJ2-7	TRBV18	TGTGCCAGCTCACCCGAGGTAGCAGACCACGAGCAGTACTTC	CASSPEVADHEQYF
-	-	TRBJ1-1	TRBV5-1	TGCGCCAGCAGCTTAGGAGAGAACACTGAAGCTTTCTTT	CASSLGENTEAFF
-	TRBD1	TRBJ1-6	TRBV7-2	TGTGCCAGCAGCTTATCGGGACAGGGGTTTAATTCACCCCTCCACTTT	CASSLSGQGFNSPLHF
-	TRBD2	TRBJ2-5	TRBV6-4	TGTGCCAGCAGTGACTCGAGACTAGCGGGCCTTCAAGAGACCCAGTACTTC	CASSDSRLAGLQETQYF
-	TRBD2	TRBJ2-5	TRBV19	TGTGCCAGTAGTCCTACTAGCGGGGGAGCCTCCACTAAAGAGACCCAGTACTTC	CASSPTSGGASTKETQYF
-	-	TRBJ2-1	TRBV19	TGTGCCAGTAGTATCAGTGGTGGAGGGACCTACAATGAGCAGTTCTTC	CASSISGGGTYNEQFF
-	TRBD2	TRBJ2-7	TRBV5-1	TGCGCCAGCAGGACTAGCGGAACCTACGAGCAGTACTTC	CASRTSGTYEQYF
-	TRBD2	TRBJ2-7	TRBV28	TGTGCCAGCAGTTTATTTGTGGGAGGGTGGTACGAGCAGTACTTC	CASSLFVGGWYEQYF
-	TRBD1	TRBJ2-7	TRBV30	TGTGCCTGGAGTGAAGGGACAGGGGGTCGCTACGAGCAGTACTTC	CAWSEGTGGRYEQYF
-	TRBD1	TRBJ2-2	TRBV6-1	TGTGCCAGCCGGGACAGGGGTCCCGGGGAGCTGTTTTTT	CASRDRGPGELFF
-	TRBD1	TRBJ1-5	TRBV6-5	TGTGCCAGCAGAGGATACAGGGGGCCCGGACAGCCCCAGCATTTT	CASRGYRGPGQPQHF
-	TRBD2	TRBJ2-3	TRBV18	TGTGCCAGCTCACCATCCCGCGGGAGTCTCGCAGATACGCAGTATTTT	CASSPSRGSLADTQYF
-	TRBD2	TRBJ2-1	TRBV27	TGTGCCAGCAGGCGACAGCGGGGTTACTACAATGAGCAGTTCTTC	CASRRQRGYYNEQFF
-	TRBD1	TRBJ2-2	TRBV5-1	TGCGCCAGCAGCGAGACAGGGGTCGGGACCGGGGAGCTGTTTTTT	CASSETGVGTGELFF
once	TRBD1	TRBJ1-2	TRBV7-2	TGTGCCAGCAGCTTGGCGGGACAGAACTATGGCTACACCTTC	CASSLAGQNYGYTF
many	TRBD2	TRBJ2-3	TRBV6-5	TGTGCCAGCAGTTACGGACTAGCGGACACAGATACGCAGTATTTT	CASSYGLADTDTQYF
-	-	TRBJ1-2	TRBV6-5	TGTGCCAGCAGCCAGACAGTTAACTATGGCTACACCTTC	CASSQTVNYGYTF
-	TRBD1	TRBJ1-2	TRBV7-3	TGTGCCAGCAGCTTAACGACAGGGGAAATGGACTACACCTTC	CASSLTTGEMDYTF
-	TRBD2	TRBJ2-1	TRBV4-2	TGTGCCAGCAGCCAGACTAGCGGGGAGACCAATGAGCAGTTCTTC	CASSQTSGETNEQFF